This T cell receptor beta chain derives from a study of blood T cell repertoires in COVID-19. Authors' analysis steps: Nucleated cell counts were estimated from reference gene primer amplification. The repertoire was sequenced with immunoSEQ multiplex PCR; TCRdb's copy has only in-frame clones and lacks some. The D gene and trimming were derived from the DNA, and the V and J assignments and clone size from that table. Seen here are approximately 210,000 clones, about 85% observed once, and the top ten hold nearly 20%. V gave up 4 bases and J gave up 2 bases; unmatched junction bases: 6. Germline V gene lookup returns CDR1 SGHRS and CDR2 YFSETQ. The CDR3 totals 15 residues.

Sequencing input: peripheral blood. The TCR originated in a man younger than 45 with active or convalescent COVID-19. The V gene is TRBV5-1, the J gene TRBJ2-3, with 8 bases identical to TRBD2. As DNA, the CDR3 is TGCGCCAGCAGCGTTTACGGGGGGGCCACAGATACGCAGTATTTT. Translation gives CASSVYGGATDTQYF.